A selection of T cell receptor beta chains follows, all from one sample in a study of cytomegalovirus exposure and HLA in healthy donors. The protocol was immunoSEQ multiplex PCR, while the TCRdb copy is restricted to in-frame clones and leaves out a portion. The data show 150,000 or so clones, roughly 85% seen once. Source material: PBMCs. These TCRs come from a man aged 30 to 45 in good health and CMV-seronegative. The CDR3 runs from the conserved cysteine through the conserved F or W. The D gene is left open where the match is weak. Only some rows state a clone size, as once, few, many or a class for expanded clones.

D gene,V gene,CDR3 length,clone size,J gene,CDR3 protein,CDR3 DNA
TRBD1,TRBV19,16,NA,TRBJ2-1,CASSLTGGGGGYKQFF,TGTGCCAGTAGCCTGACAGGGGGCGGTGGGGGTTACAAGCAGTTCTTC
TRBD2,TRBV7-2,17,NA,TRBJ2-2,CASSPTSGRPGTGELFF,TGTGCCAGCAGTCCGACTAGCGGGAGGCCGGGGACCGGGGAGCTGTTTTTT
TRBD2,TRBV5-1,15,few,TRBJ2-1,CASSFGLATTREQFF,TGCGCCAGCAGCTTCGGACTAGCGACAACTCGTGAGCAGTTCTTC
TRBD1,TRBV28,14,once,TRBJ1-1,CASSTPTGLTEAFF,TGTGCCAGCAGTACCCCGACAGGGCTTACTGAAGCTTTCTTT
NA,TRBV5-8,14,NA,TRBJ1-4,CASSLTATNEKLFF,TGTGCCAGCAGCTTGACAGCAACTAATGAAAAACTGTTTTTT
NA,TRBV11-2,17,NA,TRBJ2-7,CASSSFSDTSPVDEQYF,TGTGCCAGCAGCTCTTTCTCGGACACCTCCCCGGTGGACGAGCAGTACTTC
NA,TRBV29-1,12,few,TRBJ1-3,CSAAPDSGTIYF,TGCAGCGCTGCCCCGGACAGTGGCACCATATATTTT
TRBD2,TRBV29-1,13,few,TRBJ2-7,CSGRLAGGREQYF,TGCAGCGGGAGACTAGCGGGAGGGCGCGAGCAGTACTTC
TRBD1,TRBV18,13,NA,TRBJ2-7,CASTRQGAGEQYF,TGTGCCAGCACCCGACAGGGGGCGGGCGAGCAGTACTTC
NA,TRBV7-6,15,NA,TRBJ2-5,CASSRRGDSLETQYF,TGTGCCAGCAGTCGGCGGGGGGACAGTCTAGAGACCCAGTACTTC
TRBD2,TRBV19,16,NA,TRBJ2-2,CASSYRLAGGGGELFF,TGTGCCAGTAGTTATAGACTAGCGGGAGGGGGCGGGGAGCTGTTTTTT
TRBD2,TRBV4-3,18,NA,TRBJ2-1,CASSRTGTSGGPQNEQFF,TGCGCCAGCAGCCGAACCGGGACTAGCGGGGGGCCACAGAATGAGCAGTTCTTC
NA,TRBV20-1,9,few,TRBJ1-2,CSANDRRTF,TGCAGTGCCAACGACAGGCGCACCTTC
TRBD1,TRBV30,16,once,TRBJ1-2,CAWSQGWGTGGYGYTF,TGTGCCTGGAGTCAGGGATGGGGGACAGGTGGCTATGGCTACACCTTC
NA,TRBV5-4,14,NA,TRBJ1-2,CASSSDSPNYGYTF,TGTGCCAGCAGCTCCGACAGTCCCAACTATGGCTACACCTTC
TRBD1,TRBV4-1,16,NA,TRBJ1-1,CASSQDRGTGPTEAFF,TGCGCCAGCAGCCAAGATCGGGGGACAGGCCCCACTGAAGCTTTCTTT
NA,TRBV10-3,12,NA,TRBJ2-7,CAISDRGNEQYF,TGTGCCATCAGTGATAGGGGGAACGAGCAGTACTTC
TRBD1,TRBV5-5,14,once,TRBJ1-2,CASSLEGATNGYTF,TGTGCCAGCAGCTTGGAGGGGGCTACTAATGGCTACACCTTC
NA,TRBV7-9,12,once,TRBJ1-2,CSSSQPGDGYTF,TGTTCCAGCTCACAGCCAGGGGATGGCTACACCTTC
NA,TRBV7-9,14,NA,TRBJ1-2,CASSQPAGDYGYTF,TGTGCCAGCAGCCAACCTGCGGGGGACTATGGCTACACCTTC
NA,TRBV13,16,NA,TRBJ2-7,CASSLSGTGGLYEQYF,TGTGCCAGCAGCTTAAGTGGAACGGGCGGACTCTACGAGCAGTACTTC
NA,TRBV28,12,NA,TRBJ1-1,CASRQANTEAFF,TGTGCCAGCAGGCAGGCGAACACTGAAGCTTTCTTT
NA,TRBV6-5,15,NA,TRBJ2-5,CASSYSGYPRETQYF,TGTGCCAGCAGTTACTCAGGATACCCCAGGGAGACCCAGTACTTC
TRBD1,TRBV14,15,NA,TRBJ2-7,CASSQTGGVPYEQYF,TGTGCCAGCAGCCAGACAGGGGGGGTCCCCTACGAGCAGTACTTC
TRBD2,TRBV5-1,15,NA,TRBJ2-1,CASSLTSGKYNEQFF,TGCGCCAGCAGCTTGACTAGCGGGAAATACAATGAGCAGTTCTTC
TRBD1,TRBV7-7,13,NA,TRBJ2-5,CASSRDRQETQYF,TGTGCTAGCAGCCGGGACAGGCAAGAGACCCAGTACTTC
NA,TRBV20-1,11,NA,TRBJ1-1,CSAHGQTSAFF,TGCAGTGCTCACGGACAGACGTCCGCTTTCTTT
TRBD1,TRBV30,17,NA,TRBJ1-4,CALERDRGRTINEKLFF,TGTGCCTTGGAGCGGGACAGGGGGCGCACCATTAATGAAAAACTGTTTTTT
TRBD2,TRBV5-3,18,NA,TRBJ2-1,CARSSSGTSGAPSGEQFF,TGTGCCAGAAGCTCATCCGGGACTAGCGGGGCGCCGTCGGGTGAGCAGTTCTTC
NA,TRBV19,14,once,TRBJ1-6,CASRWQGAGSPLHF,TGTGCCAGTAGATGGCAGGGTGCAGGCTCACCCCTCCACTTT
NA,TRBV7-3,14,few,TRBJ2-3,CASSLTREKDTQYF,TGTGCCAGCAGCTTAACTCGGGAGAAGGATACGCAGTATTTT
TRBD1,TRBV20-1,11,few,TRBJ2-7,CSTGDPYEQYF,TGCAGTACAGGGGACCCCTACGAGCAGTACTTC
TRBD2,TRBV7-2,16,NA,TRBJ2-7,CASSSGPGTISYEQYF,TGTGCCAGCAGTTCGGGGCCCGGGACTATCTCCTACGAGCAGTACTTC
TRBD2,TRBV28,15,NA,TRBJ2-2,CASRQSSGSTGELFF,TGTGCCAGCAGGCAATCTAGCGGCAGCACCGGGGAGCTGTTTTTT
NA,TRBV6-5,14,few,TRBJ1-5,CASSYSNRDQPQHF,TGTGCCAGCAGTTACTCGAACAGGGATCAGCCCCAGCATTTT
TRBD1,TRBV4-1,15,NA,TRBJ1-5,CASSQTGTSNQPQHF,TGCGCCAGCAGCCAGACAGGGACAAGCAATCAGCCCCAGCATTTT
NA,TRBV4-1,13,NA,TRBJ1-5,CASSQDGVQPQHF,TGCGCCAGCAGCCAAGATGGAGTTCAGCCCCAGCATTTT
NA,TRBV2,14,NA,TRBJ2-5,CASSPFGQKETQYF,TGTGCCAGCAGCCCTTTCGGACAGAAAGAGACCCAGTACTTC
TRBD1,TRBV6-5,15,NA,TRBJ2-7,CASSRQGGKVYEQYF,TGTGCCAGCAGTCGACAGGGGGGAAAAGTTTACGAGCAGTACTTC
TRBD1,TRBV5-1,16,NA,TRBJ2-5,CASSRDRQGLQETQYF,TGCGCCAGCAGCCGCGATCGACAGGGTTTGCAAGAGACCCAGTACTTC
TRBD1,TRBV5-8,13,NA,TRBJ2-7,CASSWDRRYEQYF,TGTGCCAGCAGCTGGGACAGGCGGTACGAGCAGTACTTC
TRBD1,TRBV30,14,NA,TRBJ2-2,CGGDRFGNTGELFF,TGTGGCGGGGACAGGTTCGGTAACACCGGGGAGCTGTTTTTT